Given below is one T cell receptor (beta chain) in context. The germline gives CDR1 ENHRY, CDR2 SYGVKD. With 2 bases removed from V and 2 bases from J, the gap between germline ends came to 6 bases. The CDR3 covers 13 residues. Sequencing was performed with immunoSEQ multiplex PCR; in TCRdb, only in-frame clones are kept and a portion is missing. Of roughly 29,000 clones in the sample, 80% to 90% were seen once. The data derive from a study of T cell changes during pregnancy in multiple sclerosis. The chain couples TRBV10-3 to TRBJ1-1; a possible D gene is TRBD1 (6 bases). The sequence was obtained from a female donor in good health, enrolled as a control in a pregnancy study. The sample here was CD4+ T cells from peripheral blood mononuclear cells, taken in the first trimester of pregnancy. The CDR3 spells CAISEGGNTEAFF. CDR3 sequence (DNA): TGTGCCATCAGTGAGGGGGGCAACACTGAAGCTTTCTTT.